This passage covers 18 T cell receptor beta chains from one sample sequenced in a study of Graves' ophthalmopathy and Graves' hyperthyroidism. Amplified TCR beta CDR3 regions were obtained using RNA transcripts as template. The workflow started with a first-round RT-PCR run with HTBI primers and then moved on to a second-round multiplex PCR. From the multiplex PCR reads, TCRdb called clonotypes with MiXCR, one entry per CDR3 protein. The table lists around 670,000 distinct CDR3 sequences, 40% of them singletons. What was sequenced was peripheral blood. The receptors derive from an adult man with Graves' ophthalmopathy.

J is TRBJ2-5 and V is TRBV2, with D perhaps matching TRBD1 (5 bases). CDR1 and CDR2 from the germline V gene are SNHLY and FYNNEI. V gave up 2 bases and J gave up 5 bases, with 18 bases separating them. The CDR3 totals 16 residues. Here the CDR3 DNA reads TGTGCCAGCAGTGAATCCGCAGGGTGGGGTATTGAGACCCAGTACTTC. Protein product: CASSESAGWGIETQYF.

In its sample, this clonotype was seen many times. The chain is built from TRBV25-1 and TRBJ2-2; TRBD1 is a possible D gene (5 bases). Trimming left V 4 bases short and J 2 bases short, with 8 bases between. CDR3 length: 14 amino acids. Germline V gene lookup returns CDR1 MGHDK and CDR2 SYGVNS. For the CDR3, the DNA is TGTGCCAGCAGTGGACAGTTAAACACCGGGGAGCTGTTTTTT. Translated, it gives CASSGQLNTGELFF.

The rearrangement links TRBV7-9 to TRBJ2-7, with D possibly being TRBD1 (5 bases). The V gene's germline CDR1 is SEHNR and CDR2 FQNEAQ (reference sequence). This CDR3 contains 13 residues. Between the trimmed V and J ends, which lost 4 bases and 3 bases, there was a span of 10 bases. The CDR3 loop is CASSYAGFYEQYF. DNA of the CDR3: TGTGCCAGCAGCTATGCAGGGTTCTACGAGCAGTACTTC.

Notes on this clonotype: Given a much more abundant clone one base away, this may be a read error. The V and J genes are TRBV20-1 and TRBJ1-2; D gene unclear. CDR1 and CDR2 (germline): DFQATT, SNEGSKA (reference sequence). The CDR3 sequence is 12 residues long. The CDR3, as DNA: TGCAATGCTCCGACTGGCCAAGGTGGCTACACCTTC. Protein: CNAPTGQGGYTF.

This clonotype was recorded a few times. This chain uses TRBV20-1 with TRBJ2-5, with 9 bases matching TRBD1. The germline V gene has CDR1 DFQATT and CDR2 SNEGSKA (reference sequence). V lost 6 bases and J lost 4; bases outside the gene matches: 9. The CDR3 contains 14 residues. The CDR3 nucleotides are TGCAGTGCGTACAATCCGGGACAGGGAGAGACCCAGTACTTC. This encodes CSAYNPGQGETQYF.

Only a few counts were recorded for this clonotype. This chain uses TRBV25-1 with TRBJ2-2; a possible D gene is TRBD1 (6 bases). Trimming left V 5 bases short and J 4 bases short, with 20 bases between. The CDR3 is made up of 17 amino acids. Germline V lookup: CDR1 MGHDK, CDR2 SYGVNS. CDR3 region: CASSFPSTGRGTGELFF. DNA of the CDR3: TGTGCCAGCAGTTTTCCTTCGACAGGTCGAGGCACCGGGGAGCTGTTTTTT.

The CDR3 sequence is CASGRAGREKLFF. CDR3 nucleotides: TGTGCCAGCGGCCGGGCCGGTCGTGAAAAACTGTTTTTT. The rearrangement links TRBV2 to TRBJ1-4; D ambiguous. This CDR3 is built from 13 residues. Germline lookup yields CDR1 SNHLY and CDR2 FYNNEI. V lost 8 bases to trimming and J lost 7 bases, with 14 bases between them. Filled out from reference TRBV2 and TRBJ1-4, the complete variable domain reads EPEVTQTPSHQVTQMGQEVILRCVPISNHLYFYWYRQILGQKVEFLVSFYNNEISEKSEIFDDQFSVERPDGSNFTLKIRSTKLEDSAMYFCASGRAGREKLFFGSGTQLSVL.

This clonotype occurred a few times. The J gene is TRBJ2-3, the V gene TRBV10-3; no clear D gene. CDR1 and CDR2 (germline): ENHRY, SYGVKD. Deletions cut 11 bases from V and 2 bases from J, with 29 bases between. The CDR3 is 18 amino acids. CDR3 region: CAATLSIQHLRNTDTQYF. The CDR3, as DNA: TGTGCCGCCACGTTGTCAATACAGCACCTTCGGAACACAGATACGCAGTATTTT.

In regard to this clonotype: A read error may produce the germline difference seen at one junction end. The chain employs TRBV7-9 and TRBJ2-2; TRBD2 is a possible D gene (6 bases). This CDR3 contains 13 residues. Looked up from germline, CDR1 is SEHNR and CDR2 is FQNEAQ (reference sequence). CDR3 nucleotide sequence: TGTGCCAGCAGCCCGACTAGGACCGGGGGGCTGTTTTTT. Translating gives CASSPTRTGGLFF.

The genes are TRBV11-1 and TRBJ2-7; TRBD1 agrees at 9 bases. The V segment lost 9 bases and the J segment 7 bases; nucleotides outside the gene matches: 10. The CDR3 covers 13 residues. CDR1 is SGHAT, CDR2 FQDESV, per germline (reference sequence). CDR3 residues: CASVIQGAKEQYF. CDR3 bases: TGTGCCAGTGTCATACAGGGGGCGAAGGAGCAGTACTTC. The complete variable domain, with remaining parts taken from reference TRBV11-1 and TRBJ2-7, reads EAEVAQSPRYKITEKSQAVAFWCDPISGHATLYWYRQILGQGPELLVQFQDESVVDDSQLPKDRFSAERLKGVDSTLKIQPAELGDSAMYLCASVIQGAKEQYFGPGTRLTVT.

The V gene is TRBV6-1, the J gene TRBJ1-5; maybe TRBD1 (6 bases). CDR1 MNHNS and CDR2 SASEGT come from the germline V gene. This CDR3 spans 14 amino acids. The CDR3 is CGTLEGGAFQPQHF. In DNA, the CDR3 is TGTGGTACACTGGAGGGGGGGGCCTTTCAGCCCCAGCATTTT.

The table lists this clonotype with a few counts. This chain uses TRBV20-1 with TRBJ1-6, with a tentative D call TRBD1 (6 bases). V was cut by 7 bases and J by 6 bases, with 13 bases left in between. Germline values: CDR1 DFQATT, CDR2 SNEGSKA (reference sequence). The CDR3 contains 13 residues. CDR3 nucleotides: TGCAGTGTTAGGGACACAGCTAATTCACCCCTCCACTTT. Its translation: CSVRDTANSPLHF.

The chain combines TRBV7-7 with TRBJ2-5; TRBD2 matches 9 bases. Germline values: CDR1 SSHAT, CDR2 FNYEAQ (reference sequence). Trimming at V came to 5 bases and at J to 5 bases, leaving 12 bases not matched to a gene. The CDR3 extends over 16 amino acids. The CDR3 DNA sequence: TGTGCCAGCAGCCCCGGGTCGGGACTAGCAGGGGAGACCCAGTACTTC. Its protein product is CASSPGSGLAGETQYF.

This clonotype was counted at least ten times. The chain joins TRBV15 to TRBJ2-7, with 7 bases aligning to TRBD1. CDR1 and CDR2 (germline): LNHNV, YYDKDF (reference sequence). Trimming took 2 bases from V and 2 from J; bases not matched to a gene: 6. CDR3 length: 15 amino acids. Here the CDR3 reads CATSRTGTVAYEQYF. The CDR3 nucleotides are TGTGCCACCAGCAGAACCGGGACAGTAGCCTACGAGCAGTACTTC.

In regard to this clonotype: One end of the junction varies from germline; a read error may be responsible. The chain joins TRBV6-5 to TRBJ1-5, with 12 bases aligning to TRBD1. Germline-derived CDR1 and CDR2 are MNHEY and SVGAGI. The CDR3 runs to 16 residues. Written as DNA, the CDR3 is TGTGCCAGCAGTTCGTGGGGACAGGGGGCTGGCCAGCCTCAGCATTTT. This encodes CASSSWGQGAGQPQHF.

This chain uses TRBV12-3 or TRBV12-4 with TRBJ1-5; possibly TRBD1 for D (5 bases). CDR3 length: 14 residues. Trimming removed 6 bases at V and 4 bases at J, with 13 bases between. This chain's CDR3 is CASRGDLSNQPQHF. DNA for the CDR3: TGTGCCAGCAGAGGGGACCTCTCGAATCAGCCCCAGCATTTT.

The V and J genes are TRBV9 and TRBJ2-5; D is unclear. CDR1 is SGDLS, CDR2 YYNGEE, per germline. The CDR3 loop spans 9 amino acids. V lost 5 bases to trimming and J lost 7 bases, with 3 bases between them. The CDR3 is CASRPTQYF. In DNA form, the CDR3 reads TGTGCCAGCAGACCGACCCAGTACTTC. Full variable domain (missing parts from reference TRBV9 and TRBJ2-5): DSGVTQTPKHLITATGQRVTLRCSPRSGDLSVYWYQQSLDQGLQFLIQYYNGEERAKGNILERFSAQQFPDLHSELNLSSLELGDSALYFCASRPTQYFGPGTRLLVL.

Many counts were recorded for this clonotype. The CDR3 spells CASTTGSGGYTF. The CDR3 nucleotides are TGTGCCAGCACCACAGGGTCGGGGGGCTACACCTTC. The V and J genes are TRBV9 and TRBJ1-2; maybe TRBD1 (6 bases). The CDR3 is 12 amino acids. The germline gives CDR1 SGDLS, CDR2 YYNGEE. The V gene lost 6 bases and the J gene lost 8 bases, with 14 bases spanning the gap. Based on the CDR3 plus reference TRBV9 and TRBJ1-2, the full variable domain is DSGVTQTPKHLITATGQRVTLRCSPRSGDLSVYWYQQSLDQGLQFLIQYYNGEERAKGNILERFSAQQFPDLHSELNLSSLELGDSALYFCASTTGSGGYTFGSGTRLTVV.